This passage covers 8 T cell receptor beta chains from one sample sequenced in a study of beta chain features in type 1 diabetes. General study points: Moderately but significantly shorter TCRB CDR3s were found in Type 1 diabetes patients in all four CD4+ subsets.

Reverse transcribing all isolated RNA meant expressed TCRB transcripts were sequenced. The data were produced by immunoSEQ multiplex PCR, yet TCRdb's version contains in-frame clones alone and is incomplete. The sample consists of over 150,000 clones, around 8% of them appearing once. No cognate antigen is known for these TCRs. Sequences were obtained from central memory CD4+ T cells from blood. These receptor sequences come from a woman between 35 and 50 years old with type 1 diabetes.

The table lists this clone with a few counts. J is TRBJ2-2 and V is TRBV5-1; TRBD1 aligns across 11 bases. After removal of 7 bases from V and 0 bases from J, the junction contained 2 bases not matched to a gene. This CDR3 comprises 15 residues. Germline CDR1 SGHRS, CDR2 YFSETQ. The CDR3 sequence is CASGDRGANTGELFF. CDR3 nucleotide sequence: TGCGCCAGCGGGGACAGGGGGGCGAACACCGGGGAGCTGTTTTTT.

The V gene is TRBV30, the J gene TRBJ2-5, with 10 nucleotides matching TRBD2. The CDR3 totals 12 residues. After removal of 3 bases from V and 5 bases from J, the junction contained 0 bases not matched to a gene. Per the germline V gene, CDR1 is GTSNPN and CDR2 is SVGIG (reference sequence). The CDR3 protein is CAWRGLAETQYF. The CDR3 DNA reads TGTGCCTGGAGGGGACTAGCGGAGACCCAGTACTTC. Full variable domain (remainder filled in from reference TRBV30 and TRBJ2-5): SQTIHQWPATLVQPVGSPLSLECTVEGTSNPNLYWYRQAAGRGLQLLFYSVGIGQISSEVPQNLSASRPQDRQFILSSKKLLLSDSGFYLCAWRGLAETQYFGPGTRLLVL.

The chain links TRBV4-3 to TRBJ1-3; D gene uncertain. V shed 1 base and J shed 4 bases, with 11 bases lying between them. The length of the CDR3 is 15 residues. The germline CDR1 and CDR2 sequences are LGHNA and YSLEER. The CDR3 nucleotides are TGCGCCAGCAGCCAAGGGGCCCCGAAGGGAAACACCATATATTTT. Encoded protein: CASSQGAPKGNTIYF.

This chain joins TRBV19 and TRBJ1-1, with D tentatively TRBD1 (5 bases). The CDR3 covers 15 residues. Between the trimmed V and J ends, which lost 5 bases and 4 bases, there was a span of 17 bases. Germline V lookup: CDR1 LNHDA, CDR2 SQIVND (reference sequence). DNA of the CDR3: TGTGCCAGTAGTCCCAGCGGGGGATGGGGCACTGAAGCTTTCTTT. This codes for CASSPSGGWGTEAFF. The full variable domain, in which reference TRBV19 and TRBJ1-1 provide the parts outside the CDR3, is DGGITQSPKYLFRKEGQNVTLSCEQNLNHDAMYWYRQDPGQGLRLIYYSQIVNDFQKGDIAEGYSVSREKKESFPLTVTSAQKNPTAFYLCASSPSGGWGTEAFFGQGTRLTVV.

CDR3 region: CASSADRVAVEAFF. CDR3 sequence (DNA): TGTGCCAGCTCTGCGGACAGGGTAGCGGTTGAAGCTTTCTTT. The V and J genes are TRBV18 and TRBJ1-1; 8 bases map to TRBD1. V shed 6 bases and J 7 bases; nucleotides not matched to a gene: 10. CDR1 and CDR2 (germline): KGHSH, LQKENI. The CDR3 covers 14 residues.

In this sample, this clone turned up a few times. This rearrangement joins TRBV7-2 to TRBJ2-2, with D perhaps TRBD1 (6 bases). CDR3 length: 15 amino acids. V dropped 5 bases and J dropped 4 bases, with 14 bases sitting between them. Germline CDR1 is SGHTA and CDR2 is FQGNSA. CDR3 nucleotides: TGTGCCAGCAGCGTCGGACAGTTATCCACCGGGGAGCTGTTTTTT. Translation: CASSVGQLSTGELFF.

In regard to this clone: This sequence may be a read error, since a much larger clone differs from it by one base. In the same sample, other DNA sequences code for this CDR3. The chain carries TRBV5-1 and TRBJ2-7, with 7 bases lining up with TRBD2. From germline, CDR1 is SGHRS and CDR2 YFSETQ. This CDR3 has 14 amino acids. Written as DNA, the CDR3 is TGCGCCAGCAAGACTGCTAGCGGCACCTACGAACAGTACTTC. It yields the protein CASKTASGTYEQYF.

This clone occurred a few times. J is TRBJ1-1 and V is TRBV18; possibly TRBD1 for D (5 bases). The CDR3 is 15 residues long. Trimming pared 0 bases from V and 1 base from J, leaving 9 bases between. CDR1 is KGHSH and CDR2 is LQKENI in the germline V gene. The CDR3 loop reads CASSPPGDWNTEAFF. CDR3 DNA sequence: TGTGCCAGCTCACCACCCGGGGACTGGAACACTGAAGCTTTCTTT.